This record covers a single T cell receptor (beta chain). Some clones are missing from TCRdb's copy, which holds only in-frame ones; the method was immunoSEQ multiplex PCR. Of more than 250,000 clones in the sample, about 85% are singletons; the top ten hold less than 4%. This sample stems from a study of blood T cell repertoires in COVID-19. About the study: T cells, B-cell-depleted T cells, or PBMCs provided the cDNA or gDNA that served as material.

Sequencing was carried out using peripheral blood. The TCR was taken from a man aged 18 to 29 with active or convalescent COVID-19.

The CDR3 reads CASSESGHEQYF. The DNA of the CDR3 is TGTGCCAGCAGTGAGTCAGGTCACGAGCAGTACTTC. The chain couples TRBV2 to TRBJ2-7; D unresolved. V lost 3 bases, J lost 5 bases, and 8 bases lay in between. CDR3 length: 12 residues. The germline CDR1 and CDR2 sequences are SNHLY and FYNNEI.